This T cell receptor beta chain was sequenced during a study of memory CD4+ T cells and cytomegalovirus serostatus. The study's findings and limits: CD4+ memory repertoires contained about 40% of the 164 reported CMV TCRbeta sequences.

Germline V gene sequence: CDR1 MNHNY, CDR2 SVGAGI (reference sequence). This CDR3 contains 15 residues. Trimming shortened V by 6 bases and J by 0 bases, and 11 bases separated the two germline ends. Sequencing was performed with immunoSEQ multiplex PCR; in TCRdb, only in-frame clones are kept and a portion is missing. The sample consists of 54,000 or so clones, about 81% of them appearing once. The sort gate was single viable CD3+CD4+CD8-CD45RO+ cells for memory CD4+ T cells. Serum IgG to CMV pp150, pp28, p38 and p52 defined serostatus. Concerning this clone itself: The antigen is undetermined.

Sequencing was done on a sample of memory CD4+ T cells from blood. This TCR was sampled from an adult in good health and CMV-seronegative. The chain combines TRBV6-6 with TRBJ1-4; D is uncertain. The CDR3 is CASRGGRTTNEKLFF. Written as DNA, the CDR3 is TGTGCCAGCAGGGGAGGGAGGACAACTAATGAAAAACTGTTTTTT.